The 16 T cell receptor beta chains given below trace back to one sample, sequenced in a study of technical replicates of blood from a few donors. Here immunoSEQ multiplex PCR was the method, and the copy in TCRdb shows in-frame clones only, minus some. The table records tens of thousands of clones, about 93% of them present only once. The sequenced sample was T cells isolated from PBMCs. The source of these receptors is a human donor in good health.

This sequence joins TRBV9 and TRBJ2-7; 8 nucleotides align to TRBD2. The CDR3 totals 15 residues. Germline V gene sequence: CDR1 SGDLS, CDR2 YYNGEE. The J segment lost 3 bases and the V segment lost 4 bases, leaving 9 bases of the junction unmatched. CDR3 amino acids: CASSPRGGAFYEQYF. The CDR3 nucleotides read TGTGCCAGCAGCCCACGGGGGGGCGCATTCTACGAGCAGTACTTC.

This chain connects TRBV5-1 to TRBJ2-7; maybe TRBD1 (5 bases). Between the trimmed V and J ends, which lost 0 bases and 1 base, there was a span of 5 bases. The CDR3 has 13 residues. CDR1 is SGHRS, CDR2 YFSETQ, per germline. The CDR3 nucleotides are TGCGCCAGCAGCTTGGGACAGTCCTACGAGCAGTACTTC. It translates to CASSLGQSYEQYF. Complete variable domain (other parts from reference TRBV5-1 and TRBJ2-7): KAGVTQTPRYLIKTRGQQVTLSCSPISGHRSVSWYQQTPGQGLQFLFEYFSETQRNKGNFPGRFSGRQFSNSRSEMNVSTLELGDSALYLCASSLGQSYEQYFGPGTRLTVT.

The CDR3, as DNA: TGTGCCAGCAGTACGCACACCTACGAGCAGTACTTC. Its translation is CASSTHTYEQYF. The chain employs TRBV6-5 and TRBJ2-7; D ambiguous. V dropped 5 bases and J dropped 2 bases, with 7 bases sitting between them. Germline V gives CDR1 MNHEY, CDR2 SVGAGI. CDR3 length: 12 residues.

The rearrangement joins TRBV5-4 to TRBJ1-2; TRBD1 might be the D (6 bases). Germline V gene lookup returns CDR1 SGHNT and CDR2 YYREEE (reference sequence). Trimming removed 5 bases at V and 8 bases at J, with 10 bases between. CDR3 length equals 11 residues. The CDR3 nucleotides read TGTGCCAGCAGTTCAGGGGACGGCTACACCTTC. Amino acids: CASSSGDGYTF. The variable domain in full, with the rest retrieved from reference TRBV5-4 and TRBJ1-2, is ETGVTQSPTHLIKTRGQQVTLRCSSQSGHNTVSWYQQALGQGPQFIFQYYREEENGRGNFPPRFSGLQFPNYSSELNVNALELDDSALYLCASSSGDGYTFGSGTRLTVV.

The genes are TRBV9 and TRBJ2-7, with 7 bases fitting TRBD1. The CDR3 has 15 residues. J gave up 1 base and V 0 bases, and 4 bases lay outside the gene matches. Germline V gene data show CDR1 as SGDLS and CDR2 as YYNGEE. CDR3 loop: CASSVGARGSYEQYF. CDR3 coding DNA: TGTGCCAGCAGCGTAGGTGCCAGGGGGTCCTACGAGCAGTACTTC.

This sequence joins TRBV6-6 and TRBJ2-7, with D possibly matching TRBD1 (5 bases). Looked up from germline, CDR1 is MNHNY and CDR2 is SVGAGI (reference sequence). The CDR3 is made up of 12 amino acids. Between the trimmed V and J ends, which lost 5 bases and 1 base, there was a span of 6 bases. This CDR3 reads CASSPGSYEQYF. CDR3 nucleotide sequence: TGTGCCAGCAGTCCAGGGTCCTACGAGCAGTACTTC.

This chain joins TRBV6-6 and TRBJ2-5, with TRBD1 matching over 7 bases. Per the germline V gene, CDR1 is MNHNY and CDR2 is SVGAGI (reference sequence). There are 15 residues in the CDR3. V lost 6 bases to trimming and J lost 5 bases; unmatched junction nucleotides: 12. The DNA for the CDR3 is TGTGCCAGCAGCGAAACGACAGGGACGGTGGAGACCCAGTACTTC. As protein: CASSETTGTVETQYF.

The chain combines TRBV10-3 with TRBJ2-1; tentative D call: TRBD2 (5 bases). Deletions cut 6 bases from V and 8 bases from J, with 14 bases between. This CDR3 is built from 13 residues. The germline V gene has CDR1 ENHRY and CDR2 SYGVKD. CDR3: CAISREISDEQFF. The CDR3 bases are TGTGCCATCAGCCGGGAAATCTCGGATGAGCAGTTCTTC.

V usage is TRBV7-3 and J usage is TRBJ2-3, with no clear D. The V end was cut by 2 bases, the J end by 6 bases, with 12 bases between. The V gene's germline CDR1 is SGHTA and CDR2 FQGTGA. The CDR3 covers 14 residues. CDR3 in DNA: TGTGCCAGCAGCTTAGGGCTCTCTGGGGATACGCAGTATTTT. It encodes CASSLGLSGDTQYF.

The chain recombines TRBV7-6 with TRBJ2-3; D gene ambiguous. The CDR3 consists of 17 residues. The germline V and J ends were trimmed by 4 bases and 0 bases, with 17 bases remaining between them. Germline CDR1 reads SGHVS; CDR2 reads FNYEAQ. In nucleotides, the CDR3 is TGTGCCAGCAGCTCCGACGGCGGCCGCCTGAGCACAGATACGCAGTATTTT. This encodes CASSSDGGRLSTDTQYF.

J is TRBJ1-2 and V is TRBV28; a weak D match, TRBD1 (5 bases). The V end was cut by 6 bases, the J end by 8 bases, with 13 bases between. Germline loops: CDR1 MDHEN, CDR2 SYDVKM. CDR3 length: 12 residues. The chain's CDR3 is CASSPRQRGYTF. CDR3 bases: TGTGCCAGCAGCCCCAGACAGAGGGGCTACACCTTC.

The chain is built from TRBV6-6 and TRBJ2-3, with TRBD2 matching over 9 bases. Germline V lookup: CDR1 MNHNY, CDR2 SVGAGI (reference sequence). V was pared by 0 bases and J by 5 bases, with 0 bases of the junction left unmatched. This CDR3 has 14 amino acids. The CDR3 nucleotides read TGTGCCAGCAGTTACTCTAGCGGGAGAGATACGCAGTATTTT. This sequence encodes CASSYSSGRDTQYF.

The V and J genes are TRBV7-9 and TRBJ2-5, with a tentative D call TRBD2 (7 bases). Per the germline V gene, CDR1 is SEHNR and CDR2 is FQNEAQ (reference sequence). The CDR3 is made up of 15 amino acids. V was shortened by 5 bases and J by 1 base, with 14 bases between the two germline ends. The CDR3 nucleotides are TGTGCCAGCAGCCCATCGGGGGGCTCCCAAGAGACCCAGTACTTC. It encodes CASSPSGGSQETQYF.

The chain combines TRBV6-5 with TRBJ1-6, with a weak D call TRBD1 (6 bases). There are 13 residues in the CDR3. V gave up 11 bases and J gave up 5 bases, with 13 bases separating them. CDR1 is MNHEY, CDR2 SVGAGI, per germline. The CDR3 spells CAAFRDNNSPLHF. CDR3 coding DNA: TGTGCCGCATTCCGGGACAATAATTCACCCCTCCACTTT.

This clone was observed a handful of times. This sequence joins TRBV28 and TRBJ2-7, with 8 bases aligning to TRBD1. This CDR3 has 15 amino acids. CDR1 is MDHEN and CDR2 is SYDVKM in the germline V gene. The junction had 13 bases not matched to a gene; V was cut back by 5 bases and J by 7 bases. The CDR3 loop reads CASSPWDRTIWEQYF. The CDR3 bases are TGTGCCAGCAGTCCGTGGGACAGGACCATATGGGAGCAGTACTTC.

V and J are TRBV14 and TRBJ2-7; 9 nucleotides align to TRBD1. With 4 bases clipped from V and 7 bases from J, the junction kept 14 bases outside the gene matches. The CDR3 totals 16 residues. CDR1 and CDR2 (germline): SGHDN, FVKESK. The CDR3 DNA reads TGTGCCAGCAGCCCATTGGAACAGGGGGCTTTTGGGGAGCAGTACTTC. Encoded protein: CASSPLEQGAFGEQYF. Complete variable domain (other parts from reference TRBV14 and TRBJ2-7): EAGVTQFPSHSVIEKGQTVTLRCDPISGHDNLYWYRRVMGKEIKFLLHFVKESKQDESGMPNNRFLAERTGGTYSTLKVQPAELEDSGVYFCASSPLEQGAFGEQYFGPGTRLTVT.